A selection of T cell receptor beta chains follows, all from one sample in a study of OX40 agonist ivuxolimab in advanced cancers. The table came from immunoSEQ multiplex PCR; TCRdb's copy has only in-frame clones and leaves some out. Of 70,000 to 95,000 clones in the sample, less than 95% were seen once. This sample comprised CD4+ or CD8+ T cells sorted from blood, obtained in a trial of the OX40 agonist ivuxolimab. Every receptor here comes from an adult with an advanced solid tumor such as melanoma, head and neck, liver or kidney cancer. Each CDR3 is given with its conserved first and last residue. A D gene is named only where the DNA matches it firmly. Size values are once, few and many counts, or a class for expanded clones, and some rows have none.

TRBJ2-1,15,-,TRBV14,-,TGTGCCAGCGGGCGCCGCGGTGGAGCATACAATGAGCAGTTCTTC,CASGRRGGAYNEQFF
TRBJ2-2,14,-,TRBV10-3,TRBD1,TGTGCCATCAGGAAGGGGGCCAACACCGGGGAGCTGTTTTTT,CAIRKGANTGELFF
TRBJ1-4,16,-,TRBV2,TRBD1,TGTGCCAGCAGTTTGGGACAGGGGAAAACTAATGAAAAACTGTTTTTT,CASSLGQGKTNEKLFF
TRBJ2-7,16,-,TRBV6-5,TRBD2,TGTGCCAGCAGTTCCCCCTTACTAGCGGGAAGCTACGAGCAGTACTTC,CASSSPLLAGSYEQYF
TRBJ1-3,15,-,TRBV9,-,TGTGCCAGCAGCGGCGGACCGCCGGCTGGAAACACCATATATTTT,CASSGGPPAGNTIYF
TRBJ2-7,18,-,TRBV4-3,-,TGCGCCAGCAGCCAAGGGGCAATCCGGGGCAGCCAACTCTACGAGCAGTACTTC,CASSQGAIRGSQLYEQYF
TRBJ1-5,13,medium-sized,TRBV14,-,TGTGCCAGCAGTTACTATAGCAATCAGCCCCAGCATTTT,CASSYYSNQPQHF
TRBJ2-3,14,-,TRBV27,TRBD2,TGTGCCAGCACAACTAGCGATTGGACAGATACGCAGTATTTT,CASTTSDWTDTQYF
TRBJ1-3,14,-,TRBV7-2,-,TGTGCCAGCAGCTTAAGGGTTTCTGGAAACACCATATATTTT,CASSLRVSGNTIYF
TRBJ2-7,14,-,TRBV13,-,TGTGCCAGCAGCCCACCCCGTGTTAGGACCGAGCAGTACTTC,CASSPPRVRTEQYF
TRBJ2-7,12,-,TRBV9,-,TGTGCCAGCAGCGTAGCAGGGAACGAGCAGTACTTC,CASSVAGNEQYF
TRBJ2-5,13,-,TRBV27,-,TGTGCCACCGGGGACCCACCGGGTGGGACCCAGTACTTC,CATGDPPGGTQYF
TRBJ1-5,15,few,TRBV15,TRBD1,TGTGCCACCAGTGGCAGGACAGGGCCCAGGGAGACCCAGCATTTT,CATSGRTGPRETQHF
TRBJ2-3,16,-,TRBV4-3,TRBD2,TGCGCCAGCAGCTTTCGACTAGCGGAAGTCACAGATACGCAGTATTTT,CASSFRLAEVTDTQYF
TRBJ2-5,15,-,TRBV27,TRBD2,TGTGCCAGCAGTGGGGTAGCGGGGGGGCAGGAGACCCAGTACTTC,CASSGVAGGQETQYF